Presented here are 16 T cell receptor beta chains from one specimen sequenced in a study of brain metastases from non-small cell lung cancer. Measured with immunoSEQ multiplex PCR; TCRdb has only the in-frame clones, and not every one. The repertoire holds 7,500 to 10,000 clones, with around four fifths as singletons. The sequenced sample consisted of primary lung tumor tissue. Receptor source: a donor at least 40 years old with non-small cell lung cancer.

This clone came up once. A read error may produce the germline difference seen at one junction end. The chain carries TRBV14 and TRBJ1-1; perhaps TRBD1 as D (6 bases). The CDR3 runs 13 residues. CDR1 SGHDN and CDR2 FVKESK come from the germline V gene. CDR3 sequence (DNA): TGTACCAGCAGCCAAGCCAGAGTAGGGGGTGCTTTCTTT. This codes for CTSSQARVGGAFF.

The V gene is TRBV3-1 (or the pseudogene TRBV3-2), the J gene TRBJ1-6, with a weak D call TRBD1 (5 bases). Per germline, CDR1 LGHDT and CDR2 YNNKEL (reference sequence). The CDR3 covers 14 residues. V was trimmed by 0 bases and J by 7 bases, leaving 7 bases between them. In DNA, the CDR3 is TGTGCCAGCAGCCAAGACTACAGGAATTCACCCCTCCACTTT. The encoded protein is CASSQDYRNSPLHF.

This chain links TRBV7-2 with TRBJ2-5; D is perhaps TRBD1 or TRBD2 (5 bases each). V was pared by 2 bases and J by 4 bases, with 14 bases between. CDR3 length: 15 residues. Looked up from germline, CDR1 is SGHTA and CDR2 is FQGNSA. In nucleotides, the CDR3 is TGTGCCAGCAGCTTACGGGTAGGGACCGGAGAGACCCAGTACTTC. Its translation is CASSLRVGTGETQYF. The variable domain in full, completed from reference TRBV7-2 and TRBJ2-5, reads GAGVSQSPSNKVTEKGKDVELRCDPISGHTALYWYRQSLGQGLEFLIYFQGNSAPDKSGLPSDRFSAERTGGSVSTLTIQRTQQEDSAVYLCASSLRVGTGETQYFGPGTRLLVL.

The count of this clone is one. The chain links TRBV19 to TRBJ1-2; weak D call: TRBD1 (6 bases). CDR3 size: 15 residues. V lost 7 bases and J lost 2, with 17 bases in between. The V gene's germline CDR1 is LNHDA and CDR2 SQIVND (reference sequence). In DNA form, the CDR3 reads TGTGCCAGTACCAACCCGGGACAACGCAACTATGGCTACACCTTC. Amino acids: CASTNPGQRNYGYTF. Filled out from reference TRBV19 and TRBJ1-2, the complete variable domain reads DGGITQSPKYLFRKEGQNVTLSCEQNLNHDAMYWYRQDPGQGLRLIYYSQIVNDFQKGDIAEGYSVSREKKESFPLTVTSAQKNPTAFYLCASTNPGQRNYGYTFGSGTRLTVV.

The chain has TRBV6-2 or TRBV6-3 and TRBJ2-4; TRBD1 is a possible D gene (6 bases). Germline-derived CDR1 and CDR2 are MNHEY and SVGEGT. Trimming shortened V by 5 bases and J by 0 bases, and 23 bases separated the two germline ends. The CDR3 is made up of 19 amino acids. The CDR3 here is CASSPPRPTGKLAKNIQYF. In DNA, the CDR3 is TGTGCCAGCAGTCCGCCCAGACCTACAGGGAAATTAGCCAAAAACATTCAGTACTTC.

The chain uses TRBV5-1 and TRBJ1-1; 8 nucleotides match TRBD1. The trim removed 4 bases at V and 5 bases at J, leaving 7 bases unmatched. CDR3 size: 14 residues. Germline V gene data show CDR1 as SGHRS and CDR2 as YFSETQ. CDR3: CASSPGTGGTEAFF. The DNA of the CDR3 is TGCGCCAGCAGCCCTGGGACAGGCGGGACTGAAGCTTTCTTT. Based on the CDR3 plus reference TRBV5-1 and TRBJ1-1, the full variable domain is KAGVTQTPRYLIKTRGQQVTLSCSPISGHRSVSWYQQTPGQGLQFLFEYFSETQRNKGNFPGRFSGRQFSNSRSEMNVSTLELGDSALYLCASSPGTGGTEAFFGQGTRLTVV.

The chain combines TRBV5-6 with TRBJ1-5; D is perhaps TRBD1 (6 bases). The germline gives CDR1 SGHDT, CDR2 YYEEEE. The germline V and J ends were trimmed by 4 bases and 7 bases, with 21 bases remaining between them. This CDR3 has 16 residues. CDR3 amino acids: CASSKVVQGAGQPQHF. Here the CDR3 DNA reads TGTGCCAGCAGCAAAGTCGTACAGGGCGCGGGCCAGCCCCAGCATTTT.

The chain joins TRBV30 to TRBJ2-5; D may be TRBD2 (5 bases). Between the trimmed V and J ends, which lost 3 bases and 4 bases, there was a span of 9 bases. CDR3 length: 12 residues. The V gene's germline CDR1 is GTSNPN and CDR2 SVGIG (reference sequence). Here the CDR3 reads CAWSGLGETQYF. In DNA, the CDR3 is TGTGCCTGGAGCGGACTCGGAGAGACCCAGTACTTC.

This chain connects TRBV20-1 to TRBJ2-1; no firm D call. The CDR3 is made up of 15 amino acids. V was shortened by 3 bases and J by 0 bases, with 12 bases between the two germline ends. Germline CDR1 DFQATT, CDR2 SNEGSKA (reference sequence). The CDR3: CSASAPLSSYNEQFF. The CDR3 DNA follows: TGCAGTGCTAGTGCCCCTCTTAGCTCCTACAATGAGCAGTTCTTC.

The CDR3 protein is CASSSFPGSTNEKLFF. The CDR3 coding sequence is TGTGCCAGCAGCTCGTTCCCGGGGTCGACTAATGAAAAACTGTTTTTT. The chain links TRBV7-2 to TRBJ1-4; D is ambiguous. Trimming stripped 4 bases from V and 2 bases from J, with 14 bases between. In germline, CDR1 is SGHTA, CDR2 FQGNSA. The CDR3 runs to 16 residues. Together with reference TRBV7-2 and TRBJ1-4, the CDR3 gives the full variable domain: GAGVSQSPSNKVTEKGKDVELRCDPISGHTALYWYRQSLGQGLEFLIYFQGNSAPDKSGLPSDRFSAERTGGSVSTLTIQRTQQEDSAVYLCASSSFPGSTNEKLFFGSGTQLSVL.

As to this clone: The germline gene is not matched at one end of the junction; a read error may be the cause. The V and J genes are TRBV28 and TRBJ1-3; D unresolved. This CDR3 region has 14 residues. Germline lookup yields CDR1 MDHEN and CDR2 SYDVKM. The CDR3 DNA is TGTGCCAGCAGTTTTGGCCTGTCTGAAAACACCATATATTTT. Amino acid sequence: CASSFGLSENTIYF.

The sample holds one count of this clone. V is TRBV5-1 and J is TRBJ2-1; TRBD2 aligns across 10 bases. The CDR3 has 16 residues. Germline CDR1 and CDR2: SGHRS and YFSETQ. Trimming took 0 bases from V and 7 from J; bases not matched to a gene: 7. This CDR3 is CASSLGSGGAGNEQFF. CDR3 nucleotide sequence: TGCGCCAGCAGCTTGGGCAGCGGGGGGGCCGGGAATGAGCAGTTCTTC.

The chain is built from TRBV30 and TRBJ1-2, with D possibly matching TRBD1 (6 bases). The CDR3 spans 16 residues. Germline-derived CDR1 and CDR2 are GTSNPN and SVGIG (reference sequence). Trimming took 4 bases from V and 0 from J, leaving 18 bases between them. The CDR3 coding sequence is TGTGCCTGGACCCGAGGGGGGCTTAATTCTAACTATGGCTACACCTTC. Protein: CAWTRGGLNSNYGYTF. The full variable domain, completed using reference TRBV30 and TRBJ1-2, is SQTIHQWPATLVQPVGSPLSLECTVEGTSNPNLYWYRQAAGRGLQLLFYSVGIGQISSEVPQNLSASRPQDRQFILSSKKLLLSDSGFYLCAWTRGGLNSNYGYTFGSGTRLTVV.

As DNA, the CDR3 is TGTGCCAGCAGTTGGCATCATTCGGGGGAACACGAGCAGTACTTC. Amino acid sequence: CASSWHHSGEHEQYF. The chain uses TRBV6-2 or TRBV6-3 and TRBJ2-7; a possible D gene is TRBD2 (6 bases). Germline V gene lookup returns CDR1 MNHEY and CDR2 SVGEGT. The CDR3 runs 15 residues. The germline V and J ends were trimmed by 4 bases and 5 bases, with 18 bases remaining between them.

By proportion, this clone is large (0.1 to 1%). The chain uses TRBV29-1 and TRBJ1-1; TRBD1 aligns across 7 bases. There are 12 residues in the CDR3. With 4 bases clipped from V and 4 bases from J, the junction kept 3 bases outside the gene matches. Per the germline V gene, CDR1 is SQVTM and CDR2 is ANQGSEA. CDR3 loop: CSVATGSTEAFF. CDR3 DNA: TGCAGCGTTGCGACAGGGTCCACTGAAGCTTTCTTT.

CDR3 residues: CASSFGTGMTDTQYF. CDR3 in DNA: TGTGCCAGCAGTTTCGGGACAGGGATGACAGATACGCAGTATTTT. The chain carries TRBV27 and TRBJ2-3; the match to TRBD1 covers 9 bases. From germline, CDR1 is MNHEY and CDR2 SMNVEV (reference sequence). CDR3 length: 15 amino acids. The junction had 4 bases not matched to a gene; V was cut back by 3 bases and J by 3 bases.